This TCR beta chain was retrieved from a study of patients and donors after allogeneic stem cell transplantation. MiXCR was run by TCRdb on the RT-PCR reads, yielding one entry per CDR3 protein. This repertoire shows approximately 99,000 distinct CDR3 sequences, approximately 35% found once; its top ten account for more than 25%. Germline V gives CDR1 SGHAT, CDR2 FQNNGV. J gave up 0 bases and V 3 bases, and 10 bases lay outside the gene matches. The CDR3 has 18 amino acids. What was sequenced was blood, either unsorted or a sorted T cell fraction (not recorded which). This sequence originates from a human donor who was either an allogeneic HSCT recipient or a stem cell or donor lymphocyte infusion donor (not recorded which). It is not recorded whose cells these are; they may come from a transplant donor. This sequence joins TRBV11-2 and TRBJ2-1, with 8 bases fitting TRBD1. CDR3 in amino acids: CASSFRQGSLSSYNEQFF. The CDR3 DNA sequence: TGTGCCAGCAGCTTCCGACAGGGGTCCTTGAGCTCCTACAATGAGCAGTTCTTC.